Shown below are 16 T cell receptor beta chains from a single sample sequenced in a study of identifying expanded T cells in peripheral blood. Only in-frame clones appear in the TCRdb table, and some are missing; sequencing was by immunoSEQ multiplex PCR. The sample lists about 130,000 clones, 65% to 90% occurring once. The specimen sequenced was blood. The source of these receptors is a person between 18 and 75 years old in good health.

The V call is TRBV7-3, the J call TRBJ2-3; 11 bases agree with TRBD2. J was trimmed by 3 bases and V by 5 bases; bases with no gene match: 7. The CDR3 is made up of 16 amino acids. Germline lookup yields CDR1 SGHTA and CDR2 FQGTGA. This CDR3 reads CASSPIAGGGTDTQYF. The CDR3 DNA follows: TGTGCCAGCAGCCCTATAGCGGGAGGGGGGACAGATACGCAGTATTTT.

Written as DNA, the CDR3 is TGTGCCAGCAGCTTAGGGCTCAGGGATACGCAGTATTTT. Translated: CASSLGLRDTQYF. The chain combines TRBV7-2 with TRBJ2-3; D uncertain. The germline CDR1 and CDR2 sequences are SGHTA and FQGNSA. The CDR3 length is 13 residues. Trimming shortened V by 1 base and J by 6 bases, and 8 bases separated the two germline ends.

The chain links TRBV5-1 to TRBJ2-5; 10 positions agree with TRBD2. The V and J ends lost 4 bases and 4 bases, in that order; junction bases with no gene match: 7. CDR1 and CDR2 (germline): SGHRS, YFSETQ. The CDR3 length is 15 residues. In DNA form, the CDR3 reads TGCGCCAGCAGCCCCTTAAGGACTAGCGGAGAGACCCAGTACTTC. Its protein product is CASSPLRTSGETQYF. The full variable domain, with the rest looked up from reference TRBV5-1 and TRBJ2-5, is KAGVTQTPRYLIKTRGQQVTLSCSPISGHRSVSWYQQTPGQGLQFLFEYFSETQRNKGNFPGRFSGRQFSNSRSEMNVSTLELGDSALYLCASSPLRTSGETQYFGPGTRLLVL.

The chain uses TRBV19 and TRBJ1-2; the D gene is possibly TRBD1 (5 bases). This CDR3 has 15 amino acids. Trimming left V 3 bases short and J 0 bases short, with 11 bases between. Per germline, CDR1 LNHDA and CDR2 SQIVND (reference sequence). CDR3 amino acids: CASSITGGANYGYTF. The DNA for the CDR3 is TGTGCCAGTAGTATCACCGGGGGAGCTAACTATGGCTACACCTTC. Full variable domain (outside the CDR3, taken from reference TRBV19 and TRBJ1-2): DGGITQSPKYLFRKEGQNVTLSCEQNLNHDAMYWYRQDPGQGLRLIYYSQIVNDFQKGDIAEGYSVSREKKESFPLTVTSAQKNPTAFYLCASSITGGANYGYTFGSGTRLTVV.

The chain is built from TRBV5-6 and TRBJ2-5; 8 positions match TRBD2. Trimming took 0 bases from V and 6 from J; bases not matched to a gene: 4. CDR1 is SGHDT and CDR2 is YYEEEE in the germline V gene. CDR3 length equals 14 residues. CDR3 sequence: CASSLEREGQTQYF. The CDR3 DNA reads as TGTGCCAGCAGCTTGGAACGGGAGGGACAGACCCAGTACTTC.

The chain employs TRBV9 and TRBJ2-5; D remains unclear. The V and J ends lost 0 bases and 0 bases respectively, with 6 bases between them. Germline lookup yields CDR1 SGDLS and CDR2 YYNGEE. This CDR3 has 14 residues. The CDR3 loop is CASSVGGNQETQYF. The CDR3 nucleotides read TGTGCCAGCAGCGTAGGTGGGAACCAAGAGACCCAGTACTTC.

The rearrangement uses TRBV5-5 and TRBJ2-3, with D possibly matching TRBD2 (5 bases). CDR3 length: 14 amino acids. The germline V gene encodes CDR1 SGHKS and CDR2 YYEKEE (reference sequence). Trimming removed 0 bases at V and 2 bases at J, with 7 bases between. The CDR3: CASSLAGSTDTQYF. In DNA form, the CDR3 reads TGTGCCAGCAGCTTGGCGGGGTCCACAGATACGCAGTATTTT. Combining the CDR3 with reference TRBV5-5 and TRBJ2-3 gives the whole variable domain DAGVTQSPTHLIKTRGQQVTLRCSPISGHKSVSWYQQVLGQGPQFIFQYYEKEERGRGNFPDRFSARQFPNYSSELNVNALLLGDSALYLCASSLAGSTDTQYFGPGTRLTVL.

The CDR3 is CASSLGRAGEETQYF. CDR3 DNA sequence: TGCGCCAGCAGCTTGGGTCGAGCGGGAGAGGAGACCCAGTACTTC. V and J are TRBV5-1 and TRBJ2-5; 8 nucleotides agree with TRBD2. This CDR3 has 15 amino acids. V was pared by 0 bases and J by 5 bases, with 6 bases of the junction left unmatched. Germline-derived CDR1 and CDR2 are SGHRS and YFSETQ. The complete variable domain, with remaining parts taken from reference TRBV5-1 and TRBJ2-5, reads KAGVTQTPRYLIKTRGQQVTLSCSPISGHRSVSWYQQTPGQGLQFLFEYFSETQRNKGNFPGRFSGRQFSNSRSEMNVSTLELGDSALYLCASSLGRAGEETQYFGPGTRLLVL.

This chain connects TRBV6-5 to TRBJ1-2; the D gene is possibly TRBD1 (6 bases). CDR1 and CDR2 (germline): MNHEY, SVGAGI. The V end was cut by 7 bases, the J end by 7 bases, with 16 bases between. This CDR3 region has 13 residues. In DNA form, the CDR3 reads TGTGCCAGCAACGGGGGCGCTACCCCTGGCTACACCTTC. This codes for CASNGGATPGYTF.

V and J are TRBV25-1 and TRBJ2-1, with 8 bases fitting TRBD1. Germline V CDR1 and CDR2: MGHDK, SYGVNS. Trimming at V came to 5 bases and at J to 12 bases, leaving 15 bases not matched to a gene. The CDR3 contains 15 residues. This CDR3 is CASSFKGQVKITQFF. The CDR3 DNA reads TGTGCCAGCAGTTTCAAGGGACAGGTAAAAATCACGCAGTTCTTC. Full variable domain (remainder filled in from reference TRBV25-1 and TRBJ2-1): EADIYQTPRYLVIGTGKKITLECSQTMGHDKMYWYQQDPGMELHLIHYSYGVNSTEKGDLSSESTVSRIRTEHFPLTLESARPSHTSQYLCASSFKGQVKITQFFGPGTRLTVL.

This clone was recorded once. J is TRBJ1-3 and V is TRBV15; D gene uncertain. The germline gives CDR1 LNHNV, CDR2 YYDKDF (reference sequence). CDR3 length equals 13 residues. Trimming removed 5 bases from V and 2 bases from J, with 7 bases in between. CDR3 sequence (DNA): TGTGCCACCAGCTCTTGGGCTGGAAACACCATATATTTT. It codes for CATSSWAGNTIYF.

The chain carries TRBV25-1 and TRBJ2-4; 9 bases map to TRBD2. The germline V gene encodes CDR1 MGHDK and CDR2 SYGVNS. The J segment lost 8 bases and the V segment lost 2 bases, leaving 4 bases of the junction unmatched. This CDR3 has 14 residues. The CDR3 nucleotides read TGTGCCAGCAGTGAAGGGACTAGCCGTGACATTCAGTACTTC. This codes for CASSEGTSRDIQYF.

V usage is TRBV29-1 and J usage is TRBJ2-7; 13 bases are a match to TRBD2. J lost 3 bases, V lost 5 bases, and 4 bases had no gene match. This CDR3 comprises 14 residues. Germline V gene lookup returns CDR1 SQVTM and CDR2 ANQGSEA. The CDR3 DNA reads TGCAGCGTTCTGACTAGCGGGGGGCTCTACGAGCAGTACTTC. Protein product: CSVLTSGGLYEQYF.

The chain is built from TRBV5-1 and TRBJ2-1, with a weak D call TRBD2 (6 bases). The CDR3 spans 14 residues. V was cut by 6 bases and J by 3 bases, with 13 bases left in between. CDR1 and CDR2 (germline): SGHRS, YFSETQ. As DNA, the CDR3 is TGCGCCAGCACCGGGAGCTACAACTACAATGAGCAGTTCTTC. This sequence encodes CASTGSYNYNEQFF.

The chain couples TRBV28 to TRBJ2-5; perhaps TRBD2 as D (5 bases). CDR3 length: 15 residues. V shed 3 bases and J shed 5 bases, with 16 bases lying between them. The germline V gene encodes CDR1 MDHEN and CDR2 SYDVKM. The chain's CDR3 is CASSLGGSEAETQYF. In DNA form, the CDR3 reads TGTGCCAGCAGTTTGGGTGGGAGCGAGGCCGAGACCCAGTACTTC.

J is TRBJ2-1 and V is TRBV12-5, with D perhaps TRBD2 (5 bases). The CDR3 has 17 amino acids. In germline, CDR1 is LGHNT, CDR2 FRNRAP. V was trimmed by 2 bases and J by 8 bases, leaving 22 bases between them. The CDR3 nucleotides read TGTGCTAGTGGTTTGCAGTCAGCGGTTGTTATGGGCGATGAGCAGTTCTTC. Translated, it gives CASGLQSAVVMGDEQFF.